The clone carrying this T cell receptor (beta chain) showed up just a few times. The antigen remains unidentified. This sample was included in a study of T cell repertoires in cytomegalovirus infection. In TCRdb, the reads were re-called with MiXCR into one record per CDR3 protein. The data show approximately 1,000,000 distinct CDR3 sequences, with around 29% seen just once and over 13% held by the top ten. From germline, CDR1 is LNHDA and CDR2 SQIVND (reference sequence). Losses at the gene ends were 5 bases for V and 2 bases for J; bases not matched to a gene: 6. The CDR3 covers 15 residues. The material was cultured CD8+ T cells from PBMCs, obtained from culture after CMV antigen stimulation. This clonotype originated in a human donor in good health (CMV status not recorded). Some clones in this sample may be carry-over from other donors' samples. The chain carries TRBV19 and TRBJ1-1; 9 nucleotides align to TRBD1. The CDR3: CASSEQGAVNTEAFF. CDR3 nucleotides: TGTGCCAGTAGTGAACAGGGGGCGGTCAACACTGAAGCTTTCTTT.